This T cell receptor beta chain was sequenced in a study of cytomegalovirus exposure and HLA in healthy donors. Trimming took off 6 bases at V and 9 bases at J, with 19 bases between the two ends. The CDR3 has 14 amino acids. Germline V lookup: CDR1 SGHNT, CDR2 YYREEE (reference sequence). Only in-frame clones appear in the TCRdb table, and some are missing; sequencing was by immunoSEQ multiplex PCR. The sample has 150,000 to 250,000 clones; about 81% are singletons. This clone has just a few counts. The source is a woman aged 25 to 39 in good health and CMV-seronegative. The specimen was PBMCs. The genes are TRBV5-4 and TRBJ1-5; D not certain. The CDR3 loop is CASTRRWIRRPQHF. The CDR3 coding sequence is TGTGCCAGCACCAGAAGATGGATCAGGCGGCCCCAGCATTTT.